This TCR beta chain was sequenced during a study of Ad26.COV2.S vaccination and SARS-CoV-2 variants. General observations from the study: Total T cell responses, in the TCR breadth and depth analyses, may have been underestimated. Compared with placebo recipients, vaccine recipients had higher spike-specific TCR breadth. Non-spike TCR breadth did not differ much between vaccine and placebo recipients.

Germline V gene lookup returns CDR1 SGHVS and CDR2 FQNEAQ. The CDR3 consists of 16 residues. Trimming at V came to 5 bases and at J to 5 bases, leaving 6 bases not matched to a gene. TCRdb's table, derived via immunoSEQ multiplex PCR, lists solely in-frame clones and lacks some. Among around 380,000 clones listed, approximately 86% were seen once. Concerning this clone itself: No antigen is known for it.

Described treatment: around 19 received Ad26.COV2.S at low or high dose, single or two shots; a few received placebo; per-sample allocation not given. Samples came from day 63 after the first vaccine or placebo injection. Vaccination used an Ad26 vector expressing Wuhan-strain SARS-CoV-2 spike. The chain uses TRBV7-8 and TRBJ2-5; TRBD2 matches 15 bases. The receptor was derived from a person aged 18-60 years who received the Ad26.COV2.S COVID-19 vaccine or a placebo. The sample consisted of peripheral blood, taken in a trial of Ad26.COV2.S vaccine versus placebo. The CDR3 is CASSRGLAGGRETQYF. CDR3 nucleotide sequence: TGTGCCAGCAGCCGCGGACTAGCGGGGGGGCGGGAGACCCAGTACTTC.